Listed below are T cell receptor beta chains from one sample, sequenced in a study of early T cells in non-severe SARS-CoV-2 infection. TCRdb passed the 5' RACE reads through MiXCR, listing each CDR3 protein once. The data contain about 22,000 distinct CDR3 sequences, less than 5% of them singletons. Sequenced material: whole blood. These receptors were collected from an adult who was a healthcare worker with PCR-confirmed SARS-CoV-2 infection or an uninfected control (not recorded which). Both conserved end residues are part of each CDR3. The order of the fields is V gene, J gene, CDR3 protein.

>TRBV29-1|TRBJ2-7
CSVGPRAGLYEQYF
>TRBV28|TRBJ2-7
CASSFPRLRVAGEVGEQYF
>TRBV7-2|TRBJ1-3
CASSPQGTSGNTIYF
>TRBV12-3/TRBV12-4|TRBJ2-3
CASRGGTSGSSDTQYF
>TRBV10-3|TRBJ2-3
CAISLSGRADTQYF
>TRBV4-3|TRBJ2-7
CASSLSRDHYEQYF
>TRBV28|TRBJ2-1
CASSEVTGNTYNEQFF
>TRBV10-3|TRBJ2-1
CAISGQGRYNEQFF
>TRBV16|TRBJ2-7
CASSQFWGREQYF
>TRBV12-3/TRBV12-4|TRBJ1-2
CASSLVGVSGYTF
>TRBV12-3/TRBV12-4|TRBJ1-1
CASSLASEAFF
>TRBV29-1|TRBJ2-4
CSVGLAGHIQYF
>TRBV4-3|TRBJ2-3
CASSQESGSTDTQYF
>TRBV5-1|TRBJ2-1
CASSFRAGKYNEQFF
>TRBV4-1|TRBJ1-5
CASSQVLSPANQSQHF
>TRBV2|TRBJ2-7
CASSESFTGLTYF
>TRBV12-3/TRBV12-4|TRBJ2-3
CASKGRGIADTQYF
>TRBV18|TRBJ1-4
CASSPGTDNEKLFF
>TRBV7-2|TRBJ2-3
CASSPASGTVGGTQYF